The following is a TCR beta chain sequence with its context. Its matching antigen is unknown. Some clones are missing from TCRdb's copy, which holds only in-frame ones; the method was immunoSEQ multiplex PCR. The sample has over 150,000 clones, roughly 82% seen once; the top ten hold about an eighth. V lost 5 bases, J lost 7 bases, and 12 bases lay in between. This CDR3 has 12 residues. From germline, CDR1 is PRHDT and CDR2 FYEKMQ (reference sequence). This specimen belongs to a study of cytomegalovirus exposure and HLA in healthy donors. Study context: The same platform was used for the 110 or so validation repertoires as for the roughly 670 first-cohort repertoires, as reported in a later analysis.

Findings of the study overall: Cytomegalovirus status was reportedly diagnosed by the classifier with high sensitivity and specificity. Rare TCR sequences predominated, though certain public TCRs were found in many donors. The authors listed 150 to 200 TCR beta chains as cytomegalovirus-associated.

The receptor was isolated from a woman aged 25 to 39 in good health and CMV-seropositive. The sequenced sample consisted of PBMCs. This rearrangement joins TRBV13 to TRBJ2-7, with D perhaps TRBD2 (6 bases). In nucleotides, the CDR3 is TGTGCCAGCAGCCTGGGACTGAAGGAGCAGTACTTC. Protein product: CASSLGLKEQYF.